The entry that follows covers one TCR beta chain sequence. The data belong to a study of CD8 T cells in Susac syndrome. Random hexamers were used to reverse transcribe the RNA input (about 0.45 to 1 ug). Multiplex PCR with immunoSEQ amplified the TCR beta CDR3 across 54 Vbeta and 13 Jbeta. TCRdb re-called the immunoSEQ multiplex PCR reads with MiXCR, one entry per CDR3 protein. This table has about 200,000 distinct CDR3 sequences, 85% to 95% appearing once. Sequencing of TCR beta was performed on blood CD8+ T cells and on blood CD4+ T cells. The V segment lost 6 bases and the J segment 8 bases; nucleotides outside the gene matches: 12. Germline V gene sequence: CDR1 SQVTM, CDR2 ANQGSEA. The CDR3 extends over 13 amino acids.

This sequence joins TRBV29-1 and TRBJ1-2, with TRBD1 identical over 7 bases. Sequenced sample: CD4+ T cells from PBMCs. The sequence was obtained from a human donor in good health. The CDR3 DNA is TGCAGCGTCGCTTCTAACAGGGGTGAGGGCTACACCTTC. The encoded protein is CSVASNRGEGYTF.